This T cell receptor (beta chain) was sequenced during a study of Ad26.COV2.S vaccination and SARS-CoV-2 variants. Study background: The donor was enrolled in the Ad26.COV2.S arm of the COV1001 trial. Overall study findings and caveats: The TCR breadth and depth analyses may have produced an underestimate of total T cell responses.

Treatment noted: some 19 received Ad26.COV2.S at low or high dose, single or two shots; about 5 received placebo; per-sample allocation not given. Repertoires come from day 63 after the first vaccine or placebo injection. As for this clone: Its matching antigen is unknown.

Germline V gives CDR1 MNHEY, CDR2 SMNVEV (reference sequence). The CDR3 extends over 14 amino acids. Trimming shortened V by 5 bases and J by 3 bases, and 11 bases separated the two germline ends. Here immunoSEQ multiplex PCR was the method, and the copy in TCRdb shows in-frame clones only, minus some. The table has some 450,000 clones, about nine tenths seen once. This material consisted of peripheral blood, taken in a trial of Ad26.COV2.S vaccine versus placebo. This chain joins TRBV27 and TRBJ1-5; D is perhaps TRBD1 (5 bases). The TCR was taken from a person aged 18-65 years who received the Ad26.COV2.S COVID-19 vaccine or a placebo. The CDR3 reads CASSSRDFNQPQHF. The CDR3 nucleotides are TGTGCCAGCAGTAGCCGGGACTTCAATCAGCCCCAGCATTTT.